This T cell receptor (beta chain) was recorded in a study of beta chain features in type 1 diabetes. Study as a whole: Healthy donors resembled patients in age, gender and cell yields. General study points: TCRB CDR3s from Type 1 diabetes patients were moderately but significantly shorter in all four CD4+ subsets.

CDR3 size: 12 residues. V was shortened by 6 bases and J by 8 bases, with 13 bases between the two germline ends. Per the germline V gene, CDR1 is MDHEN and CDR2 is SYDVKM. Reverse transcribing all isolated RNA meant expressed TCRB transcripts were sequenced. Sequencing was performed with immunoSEQ multiplex PCR; in TCRdb, only in-frame clones are kept and a portion is missing. This table holds some 190,000 clones, approximately 8.1% found once. This clone was counted a few times. The antigen remains undetermined. The V and J genes are TRBV28 and TRBJ1-1; D ambiguous. The source of this sequence is a woman in her forties with type 1 diabetes. The sample taken for sequencing was central memory CD4+ T cells from blood. CDR3 protein: CASSELQVEAFF. In DNA, the CDR3 is TGTGCCAGCAGCGAATTGCAGGTGGAAGCTTTCTTT.